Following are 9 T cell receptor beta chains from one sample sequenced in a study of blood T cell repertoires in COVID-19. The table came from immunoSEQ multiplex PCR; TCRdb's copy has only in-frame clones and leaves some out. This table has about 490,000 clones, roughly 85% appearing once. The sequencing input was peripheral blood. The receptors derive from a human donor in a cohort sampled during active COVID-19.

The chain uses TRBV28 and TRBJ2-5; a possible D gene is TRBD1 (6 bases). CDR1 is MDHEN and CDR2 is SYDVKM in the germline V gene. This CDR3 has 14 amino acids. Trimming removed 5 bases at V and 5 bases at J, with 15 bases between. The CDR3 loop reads CASSPTGLVETQYF. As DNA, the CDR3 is TGTGCCAGCAGTCCCACAGGGTTAGTGGAGACCCAGTACTTC. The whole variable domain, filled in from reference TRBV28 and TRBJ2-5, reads DVKVTQSSRYLVKRTGEKVFLECVQDMDHENMFWYRQDPGLGLRLIYFSYDVKMKEKGDIPEGYSVSREKKERFSLILESASTNQTSMYLCASSPTGLVETQYFGPGTRLLVL.

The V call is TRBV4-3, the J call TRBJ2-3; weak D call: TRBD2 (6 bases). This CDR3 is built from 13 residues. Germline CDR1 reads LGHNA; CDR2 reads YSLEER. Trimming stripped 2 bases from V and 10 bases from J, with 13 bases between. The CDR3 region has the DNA TGCGCCAGCAGCCAACTGGCGGGATTGGCGCAGTATTTT. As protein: CASSQLAGLAQYF.

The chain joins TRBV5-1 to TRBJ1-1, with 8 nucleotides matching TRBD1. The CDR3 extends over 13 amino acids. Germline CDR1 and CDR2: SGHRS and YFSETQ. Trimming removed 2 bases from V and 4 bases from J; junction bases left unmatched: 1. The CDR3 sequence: CASSFRGPTEAFF. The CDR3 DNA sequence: TGCGCCAGCAGCTTCAGGGGGCCCACTGAAGCTTTCTTT.

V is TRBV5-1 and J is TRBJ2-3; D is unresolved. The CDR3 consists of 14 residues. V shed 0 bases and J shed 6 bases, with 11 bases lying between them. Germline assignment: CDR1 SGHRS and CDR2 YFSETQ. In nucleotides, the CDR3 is TGCGCCAGCAGCTTGGGTACTGATGTGGATACGCAGTATTTT. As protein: CASSLGTDVDTQYF.

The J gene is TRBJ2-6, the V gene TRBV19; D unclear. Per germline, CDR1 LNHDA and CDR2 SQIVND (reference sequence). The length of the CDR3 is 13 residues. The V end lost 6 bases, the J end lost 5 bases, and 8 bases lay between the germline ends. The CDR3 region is CASSGRWANVLTF. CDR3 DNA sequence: TGTGCCAGTAGCGGTCGATGGGCCAACGTCCTGACTTTC.

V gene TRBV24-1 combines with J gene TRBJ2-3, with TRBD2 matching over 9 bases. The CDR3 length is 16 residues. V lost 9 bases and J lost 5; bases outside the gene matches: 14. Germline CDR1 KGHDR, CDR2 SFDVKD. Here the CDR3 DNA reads TGTGCCACCCGGCCTGAGGGCGGGAGGGCCGAAGATACGCAGTATTTT. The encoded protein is CATRPEGGRAEDTQYF.

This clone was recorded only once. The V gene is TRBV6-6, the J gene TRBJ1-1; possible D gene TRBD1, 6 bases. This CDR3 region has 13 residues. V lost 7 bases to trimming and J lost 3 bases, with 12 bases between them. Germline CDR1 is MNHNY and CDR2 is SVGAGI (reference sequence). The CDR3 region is CASNPSGDTEAFF. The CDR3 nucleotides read TGTGCCAGCAATCCTTCAGGGGACACTGAAGCTTTCTTT.

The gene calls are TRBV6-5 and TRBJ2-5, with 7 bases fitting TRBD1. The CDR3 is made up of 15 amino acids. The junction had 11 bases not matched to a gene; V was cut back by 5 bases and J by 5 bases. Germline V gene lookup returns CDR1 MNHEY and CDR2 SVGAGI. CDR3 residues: CASSPRTGWGETQYF. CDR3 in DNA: TGTGCCAGCAGTCCGAGGACAGGATGGGGGGAGACCCAGTACTTC.

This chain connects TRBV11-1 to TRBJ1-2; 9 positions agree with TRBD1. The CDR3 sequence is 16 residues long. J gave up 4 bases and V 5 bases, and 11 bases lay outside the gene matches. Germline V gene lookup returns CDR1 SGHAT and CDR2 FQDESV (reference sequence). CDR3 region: CASSPQRDRAFYGYTF. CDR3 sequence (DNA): TGTGCCAGCAGCCCCCAGCGGGACAGGGCCTTCTATGGCTACACCTTC.